The clone carrying this T cell receptor (beta chain) was observed a few times. Its antigen is unknown. TCRdb passed the RT-PCR reads through MiXCR, listing each CDR3 protein once. Among hundreds of thousands of distinct CDR3 sequences listed, approximately 15% were seen once. These data come from a study of response to subunit inactivated influenza vaccine. Findings of the study overall: Authors suggested each seasonal flu vaccination may recruit only limited numbers of new T cells.

There are 12 residues in the CDR3. Germline V gives CDR1 LGHDT, CDR2 YNNKEL (reference sequence). V lost 5 bases to trimming and J lost 9 bases; unmatched junction nucleotides: 3. V gene TRBV3-1 combines with J gene TRBJ2-1; 8 bases agree with TRBD1. This TCR was sampled from a man aged 50-60 years who received an inactivated influenza vaccine. This specimen consisted of PBMCs from blood, obtained around 15 days before vaccination. CDR3 protein: CASSRQGFEQFF. CDR3 DNA: TGTGCCAGCAGCAGACAGGGGTTTGAGCAGTTCTTC.